The 4 T cell receptor beta chains in this list originate from one sample, sequenced in a study of blood T cell repertoires in COVID-19. Method: immunoSEQ multiplex PCR; TCRdb's copy keeps in-frame clones and lacks some. The table records roughly 280,000 clones, around nine tenths of them present only once. The specimen sequenced was PBMCs or T cells enriched from blood (not recorded which). These receptors all come from a woman aged 55-70 years who had recovered from COVID-19.

The chain carries TRBV10-1 and TRBJ1-2; D perhaps matches TRBD1 (6 bases). CDR1 is WNHNN and CDR2 is SYGVQD in the germline V gene (reference sequence). Trimming took off 3 bases at V and 3 bases at J, with 8 bases between the two ends. This CDR3 is 13 amino acids long. This chain's CDR3 is CASSDYRDYGYTF. The CDR3, as DNA: TGCGCCAGCAGTGACTACAGGGACTATGGCTACACCTTC.

The DNA for the CDR3 is TGTGCCAGCAGTGATAGTGGGGACTTCTATGGCTACACCTTC. This codes for CASSDSGDFYGYTF. J is TRBJ1-2 and V is TRBV25-1; perhaps TRBD1 as D (5 bases). V lost 3 bases and J lost 4, with 12 bases in between. Germline V CDR1 and CDR2: MGHDK, SYGVNS. CDR3 size: 14 residues.

This clone was seen only once. The chain is built from TRBV5-4 and TRBJ1-5; D is ambiguous. This CDR3 is 15 amino acids long. Trimming removed 0 bases at V and 4 bases at J, with 11 bases between. CDR1 is SGHNT, CDR2 YYREEE, per germline (reference sequence). CDR3 coding DNA: TGTGCCAGCAGCTTGGGCGCAGGTCTAAATCAGCCCCAGCATTTT. The encoded protein is CASSLGAGLNQPQHF. Combining the CDR3 with reference TRBV5-4 and TRBJ1-5 gives the whole variable domain ETGVTQSPTHLIKTRGQQVTLRCSSQSGHNTVSWYQQALGQGPQFIFQYYREEENGRGNFPPRFSGLQFPNYSSELNVNALELDDSALYLCASSLGAGLNQPQHFGDGTRLSIL.

The CDR3 DNA reads TGTGCCAGCAGCCCCCGGACTCTCAATGAGCAGTTCTTC. Encoded protein: CASSPRTLNEQFF. The V and J genes are TRBV11-2 and TRBJ2-1, with a weak D call TRBD2 (5 bases). Trimming took 5 bases from V and 6 from J, leaving 11 bases between them. The CDR3 extends over 13 amino acids. Germline V gives CDR1 SGHAT, CDR2 FQNNGV.